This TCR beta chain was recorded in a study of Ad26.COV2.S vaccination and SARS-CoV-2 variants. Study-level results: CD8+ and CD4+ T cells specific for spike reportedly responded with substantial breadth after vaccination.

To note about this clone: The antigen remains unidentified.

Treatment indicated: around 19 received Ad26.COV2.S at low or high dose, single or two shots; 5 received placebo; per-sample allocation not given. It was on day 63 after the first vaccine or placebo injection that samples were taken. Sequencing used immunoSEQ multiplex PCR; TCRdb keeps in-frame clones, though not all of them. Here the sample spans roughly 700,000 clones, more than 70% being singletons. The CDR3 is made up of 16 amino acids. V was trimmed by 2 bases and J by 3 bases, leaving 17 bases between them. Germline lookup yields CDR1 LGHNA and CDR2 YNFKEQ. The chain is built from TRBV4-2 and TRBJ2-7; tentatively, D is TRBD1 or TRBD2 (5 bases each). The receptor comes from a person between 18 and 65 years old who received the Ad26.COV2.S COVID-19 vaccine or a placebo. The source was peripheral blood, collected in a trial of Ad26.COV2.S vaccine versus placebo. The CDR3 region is CASSQRAGTEYYEQYF. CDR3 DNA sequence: TGTGCCAGCAGCCAACGGGCCGGGACGGAGTACTACGAGCAGTACTTC.